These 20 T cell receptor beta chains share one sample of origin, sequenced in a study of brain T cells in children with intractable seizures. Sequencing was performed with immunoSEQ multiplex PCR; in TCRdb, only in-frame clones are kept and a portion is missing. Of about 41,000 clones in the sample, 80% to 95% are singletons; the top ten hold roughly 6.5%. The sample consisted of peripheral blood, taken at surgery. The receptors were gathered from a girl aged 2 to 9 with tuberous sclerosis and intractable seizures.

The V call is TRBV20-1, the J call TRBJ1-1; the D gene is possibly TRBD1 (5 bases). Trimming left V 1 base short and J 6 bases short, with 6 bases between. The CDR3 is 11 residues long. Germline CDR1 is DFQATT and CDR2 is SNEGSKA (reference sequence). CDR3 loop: CSARGQPEAFF. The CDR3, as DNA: TGCAGTGCTAGAGGACAGCCTGAAGCTTTCTTT.

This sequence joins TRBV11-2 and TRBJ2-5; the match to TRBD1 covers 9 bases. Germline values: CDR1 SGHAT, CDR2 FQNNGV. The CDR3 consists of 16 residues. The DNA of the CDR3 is TGTGCAACGGGCTCGGGGACAGGGATGGTCCAAGAGACCCAGTACTTC. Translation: CATGSGTGMVQETQYF.

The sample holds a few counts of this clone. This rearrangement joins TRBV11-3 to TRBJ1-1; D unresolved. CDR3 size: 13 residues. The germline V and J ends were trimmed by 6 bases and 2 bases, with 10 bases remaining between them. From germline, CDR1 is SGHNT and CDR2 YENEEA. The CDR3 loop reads CASSLGINTEAFF. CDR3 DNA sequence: TGTGCCAGCAGTCTCGGCATTAACACTGAAGCTTTCTTT.

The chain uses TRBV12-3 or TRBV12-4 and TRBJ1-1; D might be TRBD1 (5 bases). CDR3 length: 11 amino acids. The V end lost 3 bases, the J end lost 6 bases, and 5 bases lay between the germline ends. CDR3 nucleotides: TGTGCCAGCAGTTTGGGGGCTGAAGCTTTCTTT. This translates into CASSLGAEAFF.

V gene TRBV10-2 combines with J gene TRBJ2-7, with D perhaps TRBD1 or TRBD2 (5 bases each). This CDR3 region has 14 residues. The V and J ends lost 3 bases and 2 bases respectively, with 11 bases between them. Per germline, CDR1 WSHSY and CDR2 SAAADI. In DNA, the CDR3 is TGCGCCAGCAGTGAAGAGGGGCTCGCCTACGAGCAGTACGTC. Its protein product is CASSEEGLAYEQYV.

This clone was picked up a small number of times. The CDR3 region is CASSLTGGTEAFF. CDR3 nucleotides: TGTGCCAGCAGCTTGACAGGGGGCACTGAAGCTTTCTTT. The J gene is TRBJ1-1, the V gene TRBV7-8; TRBD1 agrees at 9 bases. CDR3 length: 13 amino acids. Unmatched junction bases numbered 0, after V lost 3 bases and J lost 4 bases. Germline values: CDR1 SGHVS, CDR2 FQNEAQ.

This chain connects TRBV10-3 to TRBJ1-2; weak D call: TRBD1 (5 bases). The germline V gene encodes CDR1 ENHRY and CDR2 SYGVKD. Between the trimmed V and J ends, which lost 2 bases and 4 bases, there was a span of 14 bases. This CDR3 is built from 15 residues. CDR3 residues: CAISERGAGGYGYTF. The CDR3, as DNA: TGTGCCATCAGTGAGAGGGGTGCGGGGGGCTATGGCTACACCTTC.

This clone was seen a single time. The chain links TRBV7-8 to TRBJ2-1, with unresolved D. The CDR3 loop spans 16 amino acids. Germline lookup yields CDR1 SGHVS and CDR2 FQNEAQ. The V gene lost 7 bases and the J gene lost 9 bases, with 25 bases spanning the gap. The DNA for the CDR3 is TGTGCCAGCACCGTGTTATCTATAGGGCCCATCAGTGAGCAGTTCTTC. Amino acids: CASTVLSIGPISEQFF.

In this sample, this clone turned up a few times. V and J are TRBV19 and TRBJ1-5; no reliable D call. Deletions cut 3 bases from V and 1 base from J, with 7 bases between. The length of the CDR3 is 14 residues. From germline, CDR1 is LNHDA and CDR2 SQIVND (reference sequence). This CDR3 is CASSIKVSNQPQHF. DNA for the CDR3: TGTGCCAGTAGTATCAAGGTCAGCAATCAGCCCCAGCATTTT.

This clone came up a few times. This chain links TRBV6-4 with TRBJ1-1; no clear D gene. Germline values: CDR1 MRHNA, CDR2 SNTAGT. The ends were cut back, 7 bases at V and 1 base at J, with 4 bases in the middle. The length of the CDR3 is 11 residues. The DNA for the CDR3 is TGTGCCAGCACAGGGAACACTGAAGCTTTCTTT. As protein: CASTGNTEAFF.

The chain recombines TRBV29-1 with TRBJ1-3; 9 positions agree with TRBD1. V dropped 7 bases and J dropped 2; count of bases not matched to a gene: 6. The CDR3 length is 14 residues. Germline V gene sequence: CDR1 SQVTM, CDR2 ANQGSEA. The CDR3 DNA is TGCAGCGGTATCACAGGGGGCCCTGGAAACACCATATATTTT. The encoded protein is CSGITGGPGNTIYF.

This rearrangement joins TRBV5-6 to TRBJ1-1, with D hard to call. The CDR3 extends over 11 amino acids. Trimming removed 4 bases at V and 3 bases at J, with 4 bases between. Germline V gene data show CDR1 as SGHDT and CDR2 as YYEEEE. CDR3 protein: CASSRDTEAFF. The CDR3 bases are TGTGCCAGCAGCCGGGACACTGAAGCTTTCTTT.

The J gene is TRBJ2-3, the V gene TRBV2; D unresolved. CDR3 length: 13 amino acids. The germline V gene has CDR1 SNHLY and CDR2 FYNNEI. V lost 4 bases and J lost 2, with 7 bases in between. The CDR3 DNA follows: TGTGCCAGCAGTGTTTTTCTCACAGATACGCAGTATTTT. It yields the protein CASSVFLTDTQYF.

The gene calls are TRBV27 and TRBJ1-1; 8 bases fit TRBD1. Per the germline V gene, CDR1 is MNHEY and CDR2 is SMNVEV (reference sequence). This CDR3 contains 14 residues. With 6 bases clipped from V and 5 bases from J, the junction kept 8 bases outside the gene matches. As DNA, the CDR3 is TGTGCCAGCAGCCCAGGGGGCCTCGGAACTGAAGCTTTCTTT. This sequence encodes CASSPGGLGTEAFF.

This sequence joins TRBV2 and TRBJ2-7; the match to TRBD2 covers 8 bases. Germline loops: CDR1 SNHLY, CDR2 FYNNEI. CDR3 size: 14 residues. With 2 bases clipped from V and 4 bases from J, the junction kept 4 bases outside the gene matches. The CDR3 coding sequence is TGTGCCAGCAGTGAACGGGAGGGCGAGTACGAGCAGTACGTC. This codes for CASSEREGEYEQYV.

Here the CDR3 DNA reads TGTGCCAGCTCACTCCGGGACAGATATTTCGAAAACACCATATATTTT. This translates into CASSLRDRYFENTIYF. The rearrangement uses TRBV18 and TRBJ1-3; TRBD1 matches at 7 bases. Germline V gene data show CDR1 as KGHSH and CDR2 as LQKENI. V shed 4 bases and J 6 bases; nucleotides not matched to a gene: 12. CDR3 length equals 16 residues.

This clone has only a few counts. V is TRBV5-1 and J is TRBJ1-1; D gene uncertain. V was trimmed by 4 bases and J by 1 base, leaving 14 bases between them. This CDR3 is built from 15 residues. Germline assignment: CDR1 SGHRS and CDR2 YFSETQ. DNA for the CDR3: TGCGCCAGCAGCCCGGGGTCAGCGGCGAACACTGAAGCTTTCTTT. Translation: CASSPGSAANTEAFF.

CDR3 sequence: CASSEIGSGEQYV. The CDR3 DNA is TGTGCCAGCAGTGAAATAGGGTCGGGGGAGCAGTACGTC. The chain links TRBV6-1 to TRBJ2-7, with D perhaps TRBD2 (5 bases). The germline CDR1 and CDR2 sequences are MNHNS and SASEGT. Between the trimmed V and J ends, which lost 2 bases and 7 bases, there was a span of 12 bases. This CDR3 region has 13 residues.

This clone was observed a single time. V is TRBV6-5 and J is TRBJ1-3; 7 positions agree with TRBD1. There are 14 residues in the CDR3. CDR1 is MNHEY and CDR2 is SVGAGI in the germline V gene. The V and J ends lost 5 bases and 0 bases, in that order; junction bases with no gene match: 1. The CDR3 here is CASSRDSSGNTIYF. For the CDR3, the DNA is TGTGCCAGCAGTAGGGACAGCTCTGGAAACACCATATATTTT.

The CDR3 sequence: CASSLGGPDTQYF. Here the CDR3 DNA reads TGCGCCAGCAGCTTGGGGGGTCCAGATACGCAGTATTTT. The J gene is TRBJ2-3, the V gene TRBV5-1; D uncertain. V was clipped by 0 bases and J by 4 bases, with 6 bases between them. Germline V gives CDR1 SGHRS, CDR2 YFSETQ. The CDR3 has 13 residues. Full variable domain (outside the CDR3, taken from reference TRBV5-1 and TRBJ2-3): KAGVTQTPRYLIKTRGQQVTLSCSPISGHRSVSWYQQTPGQGLQFLFEYFSETQRNKGNFPGRFSGRQFSNSRSEMNVSTLELGDSALYLCASSLGGPDTQYFGPGTRLTVL.